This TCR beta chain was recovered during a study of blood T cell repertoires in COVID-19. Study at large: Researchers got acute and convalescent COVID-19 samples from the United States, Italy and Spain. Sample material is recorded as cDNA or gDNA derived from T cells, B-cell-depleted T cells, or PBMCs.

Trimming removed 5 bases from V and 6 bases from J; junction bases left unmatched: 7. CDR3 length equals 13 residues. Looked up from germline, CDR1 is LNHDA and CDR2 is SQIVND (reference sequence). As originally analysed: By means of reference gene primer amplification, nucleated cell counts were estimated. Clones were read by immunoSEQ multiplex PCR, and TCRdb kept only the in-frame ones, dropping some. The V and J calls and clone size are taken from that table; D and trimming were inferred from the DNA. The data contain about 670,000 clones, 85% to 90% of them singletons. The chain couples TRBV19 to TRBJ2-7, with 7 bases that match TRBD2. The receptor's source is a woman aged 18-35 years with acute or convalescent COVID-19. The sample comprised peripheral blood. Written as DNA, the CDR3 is TGTGCCAGTAGTTCCCAGCGGGGCGCCGAGCAGTACTTC. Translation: CASSSQRGAEQYF.